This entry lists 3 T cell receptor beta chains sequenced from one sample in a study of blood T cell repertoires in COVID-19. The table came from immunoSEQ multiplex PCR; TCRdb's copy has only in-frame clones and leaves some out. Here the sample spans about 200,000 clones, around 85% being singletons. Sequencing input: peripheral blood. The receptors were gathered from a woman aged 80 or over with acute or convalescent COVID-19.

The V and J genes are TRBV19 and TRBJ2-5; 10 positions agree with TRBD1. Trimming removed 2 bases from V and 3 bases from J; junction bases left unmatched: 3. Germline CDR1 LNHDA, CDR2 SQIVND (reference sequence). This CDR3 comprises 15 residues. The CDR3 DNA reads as TGTGCCAGTAGTATACGGACAGGGGGTGAAGAGACCCAGTACTTC. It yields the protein CASSIRTGGEETQYF.

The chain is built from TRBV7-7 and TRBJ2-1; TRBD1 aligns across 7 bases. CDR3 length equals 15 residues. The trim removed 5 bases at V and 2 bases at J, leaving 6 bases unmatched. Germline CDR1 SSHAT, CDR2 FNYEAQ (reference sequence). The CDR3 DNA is TGTGCCAGCAGCCGCACAGGGGACCCCTACAATGAGCAGTTCTTC. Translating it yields CASSRTGDPYNEQFF. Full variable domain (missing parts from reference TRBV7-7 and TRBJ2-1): GAGVSQSPRYKVTKRGQDVTLRCDPISSHATLYWYQQALGQGPEFLTYFNYEAQPDKSGLPSDRFSAERPEGSISTLTIQRTEQRDSAMYRCASSRTGDPYNEQFFGPGTRLTVL.

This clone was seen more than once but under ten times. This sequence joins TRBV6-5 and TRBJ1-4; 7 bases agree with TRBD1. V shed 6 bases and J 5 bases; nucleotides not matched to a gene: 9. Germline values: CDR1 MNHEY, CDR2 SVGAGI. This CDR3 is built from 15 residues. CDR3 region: CASRPDRVENEKLFF. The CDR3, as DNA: TGTGCCAGCAGGCCAGACAGGGTCGAAAATGAAAAACTGTTTTTT.